The 15 T cell receptor beta chains below were found in one sample sequenced in a study of T-cell memory formation after mild COVID-19. TCRdb processed the 5' RACE reads anew with MiXCR; each CDR3 protein has one entry. Of approximately 500,000 distinct CDR3 sequences listed, 20% to 30% were seen once; the top ten hold about 12%. The sample was PBMCs or a T cell subset sorted from them (not recorded which). All receptors come from an adult woman who had mild COVID-19 (a few samples of this study predate the infection). Cell type and time point are not known.

This clonotype has more than one count but fewer than ten. The chain combines TRBV5-1 with TRBJ1-2; no reliable D call. The V and J ends lost 0 bases and 7 bases respectively, with 7 bases between them. The germline V gene encodes CDR1 SGHRS and CDR2 YFSETQ. This CDR3 comprises 12 residues. The DNA for the CDR3 is TGCGCCAGCAGCTTGGACGTTTTTGGCTACACCTTC. It is translated as CASSLDVFGYTF. Full variable domain (missing parts from reference TRBV5-1 and TRBJ1-2): KAGVTQTPRYLIKTRGQQVTLSCSPISGHRSVSWYQQTPGQGLQFLFEYFSETQRNKGNFPGRFSGRQFSNSRSEMNVSTLELGDSALYLCASSLDVFGYTFGSGTRLTVV.

This clonotype was found a few times. This sequence joins TRBV5-1 and TRBJ2-3; unclear D gene. Trimming cost V 2 bases and J 5 bases, with 12 bases left between them. The CDR3 length is 14 residues. The germline CDR1 and CDR2 sequences are SGHRS and YFSETQ. The CDR3 nucleotides are TGCGCCAGCAGCTTCGGGTTTTCGAGAGATACGCAGTATTTT. Translated, it gives CASSFGFSRDTQYF. Combining the CDR3 with reference TRBV5-1 and TRBJ2-3 gives the whole variable domain KAGVTQTPRYLIKTRGQQVTLSCSPISGHRSVSWYQQTPGQGLQFLFEYFSETQRNKGNFPGRFSGRQFSNSRSEMNVSTLELGDSALYLCASSFGFSRDTQYFGPGTRLTVL.

This clonotype was observed a handful of times. The V call is TRBV12-3 or TRBV12-4, the J call TRBJ2-1, with 7 bases identical to TRBD2. J gave up 4 bases and V 3 bases, and 3 bases lay outside the gene matches. The CDR3 contains 14 residues. Here the CDR3 DNA reads TGTGCCAGCAGTTTTCTAGCGGCTTACAATGAGCAGTTCTTC. Encoded protein: CASSFLAAYNEQFF.

V is TRBV2 and J is TRBJ2-3; 7 bases match TRBD1. The length of the CDR3 is 13 residues. The J segment lost 4 bases and the V segment lost 5 bases, leaving 3 bases of the junction unmatched. Germline loops: CDR1 SNHLY, CDR2 FYNNEI. For the CDR3, the DNA is TGTGCCAGCAGTAATACAGGGGCAGATACGCAGTATTTT. It translates to CASSNTGADTQYF.

The chain couples TRBV19 to TRBJ2-3; D ambiguous. Deletions cut 7 bases from V and 6 bases from J, with 17 bases between. CDR1 is LNHDA, CDR2 SQIVND, per germline (reference sequence). This CDR3 is built from 14 residues. CDR3 residues: CASTPGSFADTQYF. The DNA for the CDR3 is TGTGCCAGTACCCCCGGGTCGTTTGCGGATACGCAGTATTTT.

The chain uses TRBV30 and TRBJ2-7; 14 bases agree with TRBD2. Trimming cost V 2 bases and J 0 bases; bases outside gene matches: 15. The CDR3 has 20 amino acids. Germline V gives CDR1 GTSNPN, CDR2 SVGIG (reference sequence). In DNA, the CDR3 is TGTGCCTGGAGTTTCACCCCGGGACTAGCGGGAGTTGGGAGCTCCTACGAGCAGTACTTC. This codes for CAWSFTPGLAGVGSSYEQYF.

This clonotype was observed a handful of times. The CDR3 DNA sequence: TGTGCCAGCACTGAACGACAGGGATTTTTCAATGAGCAGTTCTTC. Protein: CASTERQGFFNEQFF. This rearrangement joins TRBV12-3 or TRBV12-4 to TRBJ2-1; 7 bases line up with TRBD1. V shed 7 bases, J shed 6 bases, and the junction held 12 bases outside the gene matches. This CDR3 is 15 amino acids long.

This clonotype was seen more than once but under ten times. The rearrangement links TRBV5-1 to TRBJ1-1, with unresolved D. V was clipped by 1 base and J by 1 base, with 8 bases between them. CDR1 and CDR2 from the germline V gene are SGHRS and YFSETQ. CDR3 size: 14 residues. CDR3 in DNA: TGCGCCAGCAGCTTGCCCCTGCAGAACACTGAAGCTTTCTTT. Translated, it gives CASSLPLQNTEAFF.

The table lists this clonotype with a few counts. This chain connects TRBV24-1 to TRBJ2-1; the D is unclear. Per the germline V gene, CDR1 is KGHDR and CDR2 is SFDVKD. Trimming shortened V by 6 bases and J by 7 bases, and 9 bases separated the two germline ends. CDR3 size: 12 residues. DNA of the CDR3: TGTGCCACCAGTAGGCCTCCTAATGAGCAGTTCTTC. It encodes CATSRPPNEQFF.

This rearrangement joins TRBV19 to TRBJ2-7; either TRBD1 or TRBD2 may supply D (5 bases each). Germline V gene data show CDR1 as LNHDA and CDR2 as SQIVND (reference sequence). CDR3 length: 14 amino acids. V was clipped by 10 bases and J by 4 bases, with 20 bases between them. This chain's CDR3 is CATKSQSGGYEQYF. The DNA for the CDR3 is TGTGCCACCAAATCCCAGTCTGGGGGTTACGAGCAGTACTTC.

This clonotype was counted a few times. This chain joins TRBV4-3 and TRBJ2-7; D ambiguous. CDR1 LGHNA and CDR2 YSLEER come from the germline V gene. Trimming removed 2 bases at V and 1 base at J, with 6 bases between. The CDR3 is 13 amino acids. This chain's CDR3 is CASSQSVSYEQYF. The DNA of the CDR3 is TGCGCCAGCAGCCAATCGGTATCCTACGAGCAGTACTTC.

This clonotype has just a few counts. V is TRBV4-1 and J is TRBJ2-7, with D uncertain. Looked up from germline, CDR1 is MGHRA and CDR2 is YSYEKL. Trimming shortened V by 4 bases and J by 7 bases, and 14 bases separated the two germline ends. The length of the CDR3 is 13 residues. The CDR3 coding sequence is TGCGCCAGCAGCCTGGAACCTCTCGGGGAGCAGTACTTC. Its protein product is CASSLEPLGEQYF.

The chain uses TRBV14 and TRBJ1-1, with D hard to call. The V gene lost 3 bases and the J gene lost 7 bases, with 6 bases spanning the gap. This CDR3 comprises 11 residues. The germline V gene encodes CDR1 SGHDN and CDR2 FVKESK. CDR3 sequence: CASSQWDEAFF. The DNA for the CDR3 is TGTGCCAGCAGCCAGTGGGATGAAGCTTTCTTT. The entire variable domain, with the rest obtained from reference TRBV14 and TRBJ1-1, is as follows: EAGVTQFPSHSVIEKGQTVTLRCDPISGHDNLYWYRRVMGKEIKFLLHFVKESKQDESGMPNNRFLAERTGGTYSTLKVQPAELEDSGVYFCASSQWDEAFFGQGTRLTVV.

The rearrangement links TRBV12-3 or TRBV12-4 to TRBJ2-4; the D gene is possibly TRBD1 (5 bases). Trimming stripped 5 bases from V and 2 bases from J, with 13 bases between. CDR3 length: 15 amino acids. The CDR3 loop reads CASSPIQGTKNIQYF. CDR3 sequence (DNA): TGTGCCAGCAGTCCAATCCAGGGAACCAAAAACATTCAGTACTTC.

This clonotype was counted between two and nine times. This chain connects TRBV7-8 to TRBJ1-5; 11 bases map to TRBD1. Germline V gene lookup returns CDR1 SGHVS and CDR2 FQNEAQ. The CDR3 is made up of 17 amino acids. With V trimmed by 5 bases and J by 7 bases, 13 bases remained unmatched. The CDR3 bases are TGTGCCAGCAGCGCAGCGTGGACAGGGGGCGCGGGGCAGCCCCAGCATTTT. Translation: CASSAAWTGGAGQPQHF.